This T cell receptor (beta chain) was obtained from a study of T cell repertoires in cytomegalovirus infection. Findings of the study overall: HLA-C-restricted CMV clonotypes gave the most frequent clonotype in two of eight donors.

CDR1 SNHLY and CDR2 FYNNEI come from the germline V gene. The CDR3 is made up of 11 amino acids. Deletions cut 8 bases from V and 7 bases from J, with 12 bases between. MiXCR, run by TCRdb on the reads, gives a single entry per CDR3 protein. This table holds around 330,000 distinct CDR3 sequences, under 20% found once. This clonotype appeared a few times. Antigen specificity is unknown. Input material: PBMCs. The chain links TRBV2 to TRBJ2-7; the D call may be TRBD1 or TRBD2 (5 bases each). This clonotype was obtained from a human donor in good health (CMV status not recorded). Some clones in this sample may be carry-over from other donors' samples. CDR3 nucleotides: TGTGCCAGCGGGACCCTTGGAGAGCAGTACTTC. Protein: CASGTLGEQYF.